This is a list of T cell receptor beta chains from one sample in a study of cytomegalovirus exposure and HLA in healthy donors. Sequencing was performed with immunoSEQ multiplex PCR; in TCRdb, only in-frame clones are kept and a portion is missing. The repertoire holds 150,000 to 200,000 clones, with approximately 82% as singletons. Sample: PBMCs. The receptors stem from a woman younger than 30 in good health and CMV-seronegative. Each CDR3 is given with its conserved first and last residue. D genes are given only for firm matches. Some rows mark clone size as missing; the rest say once, few, many or name a class of expanded clone.

abundance	d_gene	j_gene	v_gene	CDR3aa	CDR3nt
-	-	TRBJ2-4	TRBV28	CASSLAGRAKNIQYF	TGTGCCAGCAGTTTAGCAGGGAGGGCCAAAAACATTCAGTACTTC
few	-	TRBJ1-1	TRBV6-1	CASSELLAFF	TGTGCCAGCAGTGAATTACTTGCTTTCTTT
-	-	TRBJ1-4	TRBV6-5	CASSYPQRGGEKLFF	TGTGCCAGCAGTTACCCCCAAAGGGGGGGTGAAAAACTGTTTTTT
few	-	TRBJ1-1	TRBV11-3	CASKKGETMNTEAFF	TGTGCCAGCAAAAAGGGGGAGACCATGAACACTGAAGCTTTCTTT
few	-	TRBJ1-1	TRBV6-5	CASRRGSSDTEAFF	TGTGCCAGCCGCAGGGGCTCGTCGGACACTGAAGCTTTCTTT
-	-	TRBJ1-4	TRBV28	CASRTGGVAKTEKLFF	TGTGCCAGCAGAACCGGGGGGGTGGCTAAGACCGAAAAACTGTTTTTT
-	TRBD2	TRBJ2-1	TRBV27	CASSSPGLAGDEQFF	TGTGCCAGCAGTTCCCCGGGACTAGCGGGAGATGAGCAGTTCTTC
-	-	TRBJ2-1	TRBV5-1	CASRPLAASSYNEQFF	TGCGCCAGCAGACCTTTAGCGGCTAGCTCCTACAATGAGCAGTTCTTC
-	-	TRBJ1-1	TRBV25-1	CASSEYGSTEAFF	TGTGCCAGCAGTGAATACGGGAGCACTGAAGCTTTCTTT
-	TRBD2	TRBJ2-1	TRBV5-1	CASSLGPAGVADEQFF	TGCGCCAGCAGCTTGGGGCCGGCGGGAGTTGCGGATGAGCAGTTCTTC
-	-	TRBJ2-2	TRBV7-9	CSSSFPGPTNTGELFF	TGTTCCAGCAGCTTCCCAGGCCCAACGAACACCGGGGAGCTGTTTTTT
-	TRBD2	TRBJ2-2	TRBV6-5	CASSSLAGVVGELFF	TGTGCCAGCAGCTCACTAGCGGGAGTCGTCGGGGAGCTGTTTTTT
-	TRBD2	TRBJ2-2	TRBV5-4	CASRDPGLAGNGELFF	TGTGCCAGCAGGGACCCGGGACTAGCGGGAAACGGGGAGCTGTTTTTT
once	-	TRBJ1-4	TRBV20-1	CSASRNEKLFF	TGCAGTGCTAGCAGGAACGAAAAACTGTTTTTT
-	TRBD1	TRBJ2-6	TRBV10-3	CAIRDPGTGNSGANVLTF	TGTGCCATCAGGGACCCCGGGACAGGGAATTCTGGGGCCAACGTCCTGACTTTC
-	-	TRBJ1-5	TRBV6-5	CASSEGGSNQPQHF	TGTGCCAGCAGTGAAGGCGGCAGCAATCAGCCCCAGCATTTT
-	TRBD1	TRBJ2-4	TRBV4-3	CASSQDATGGNIQYF	TGCGCCAGCAGCCAAGATGCGACAGGGGGGAACATTCAGTACTTC
-	-	TRBJ1-4	TRBV28	CASGYGTGEEKLFF	TGTGCCAGCGGGTACGGGACGGGGGAGGAAAAACTGTTTTTT
-	-	TRBJ2-5	TRBV30	CAWSSDPRGDVETQYF	TGTGCCTGGAGTTCTGATCCCAGGGGGGACGTCGAGACCCAGTACTTC
once	-	TRBJ2-1	TRBV9	CASSVAGPSYNEQFF	TGTGCCAGCAGCGTAGCTGGCCCCTCCTACAATGAGCAGTTCTTC
-	-	TRBJ1-5	TRBV6-1	CASSDPGVRSNQPQHF	TGTGCCAGCAGTGATCCAGGGGTGAGGAGCAATCAGCCCCAGCATTTT
-	-	TRBJ1-1	TRBV29-1	CSVAHGTEAFF	TGCAGCGTCGCCCACGGCACTGAAGCTTTCTTT
-	-	TRBJ2-7	TRBV28	CASVRGQEYEQYF	TGTGCCAGCGTTAGAGGGCAGGAGTACGAGCAGTACTTC
few	TRBD1	TRBJ1-1	TRBV4-3	CASSHSGWDSGTEAFF	TGCGCCAGCAGCCATTCGGGGTGGGACAGCGGCACTGAAGCTTTCTTT
-	TRBD2	TRBJ2-3	TRBV7-8	CASSTRPSGGADTQYF	TGTGCCAGCAGCACCCGTCCTAGCGGAGGAGCAGATACGCAGTATTTT
-	-	TRBJ1-4	TRBV7-2	CASSSDGATNEKLFF	TGTGCCAGCAGCTCGGACGGGGCAACTAATGAAAAACTGTTTTTT
once	-	TRBJ2-6	TRBV27	CASQLSGANVLTF	TGTGCCAGCCAACTCTCTGGGGCCAACGTCCTGACTTTC
-	TRBD2	TRBJ2-1	TRBV7-6	CASSLTGRAGDEQFF	TGTGCCAGCAGCTTAACCGGGAGGGCCGGGGATGAGCAGTTCTTC
-	TRBD2	TRBJ2-5	TRBV28	CASSLLREDLKTQYF	TGTGCCAGCAGCCTTCTCCGGGAGGACCTGAAGACCCAGTACTTC
-	-	TRBJ1-1	TRBV7-2	CASSLSGNTEAFF	TGTGCCAGCAGCTTGAGCGGCAACACTGAAGCTTTCTTT
-	-	TRBJ1-2	TRBV19	CASSIQGRDYGYTF	TGTGCCAGTAGTATCCAGGGGAGGGACTATGGCTACACCTTC
-	TRBD2	TRBJ2-1	TRBV7-2	CASSLAVSGSSDEQFF	TGTGCCAGCAGCTTAGCTGTAAGCGGGAGTTCGGATGAGCAGTTCTTC
-	TRBD1	TRBJ1-2	TRBV5-5	CASELQGENGYTF	TGTGCCAGCGAACTACAGGGGGAGAATGGCTACACCTTC
-	-	TRBJ2-1	TRBV2	CASSQIRGSTYNEQFF	TGTGCCAGCAGCCAAATCAGGGGTTCCACCTACAATGAGCAGTTCTTC
-	-	TRBJ1-1	TRBV18	CASSSGGAEAFF	TGTGCCAGCTCCTCGGGGGGAGCTGAAGCTTTCTTT
-	-	TRBJ2-7	TRBV4-3	CASSQGRGYSYEQYF	TGCGCCAGCAGCCAAGGTCGCGGGTACTCCTACGAGCAGTACTTC